This is a list of T cell receptor beta chains from one sample in a study of blood T cell repertoires in COVID-19. Assay used: immunoSEQ multiplex PCR; TCRdb lists only in-frame clones, some missing. The repertoire holds under 50,000 clones, more than 75% seen once, with 15% to 20% in the top ten. The sample was peripheral blood. Source of these receptors: a man in his 70s with active COVID-19. The CDR3 runs from the conserved cysteine through the conserved F or W. Each record gives: V gene, D gene, J gene, CDR3 length, clone size, CDR3 protein, CDR3 DNA. The D gene is left open where the match is weak. Clone size is stated in some rows and not others, as once, few, many or a class when expanded.

>TRBV5-8|NA|TRBJ1-6|11|NA
CASSPRGPLHF
TGTGCCAGCAGCCCAAGGGGACCCCTCCACTTT
>TRBV18|TRBD1|TRBJ1-2|14|NA
CASSPQGQGYGYTF
TGTGCCAGCTCACCACAGGGACAGGGATATGGCTACACCTTC
>TRBV7-9|NA|TRBJ1-2|15|once
CASTLLNTGRLGYTF
TGTGCCAGCACCTTACTAAATACAGGGCGGCTTGGCTACACCTTC
>TRBV6-5|TRBD1|TRBJ1-1|14|NA
CASSYNRGQPEAFF
TGTGCCAGCAGTTACAATAGGGGGCAACCTGAAGCTTTCTTT
>TRBV14|NA|TRBJ1-1|13|NA
CASSPQGNTEAFF
TGTGCCAGCAGCCCACAGGGGAACACTGAAGCTTTCTTT
>TRBV18|TRBD2|TRBJ2-1|18|few
CASSRNSGLAAPYNEQFF
TGTGCCAGCTCACGAAATTCGGGACTAGCGGCTCCCTACAATGAGCAGTTCTTC
>TRBV4-3|NA|TRBJ1-1|14|NA
CASSQGLEITEAFF
TGCGCCAGCAGCCAGGGCCTTGAGATCACTGAAGCTTTCTTT
>TRBV19|TRBD1|TRBJ2-4|14|NA
CASSDRAAKNIQYF
TGTGCCAGTAGTGACAGGGCGGCCAAAAACATTCAGTACTTC
>TRBV18|NA|TRBJ2-7|14|NA
CASSRVASSYEQYF
TGTGCCAGCTCACGGGTAGCGAGCTCCTACGAGCAGTACTTC
>TRBV7-2|NA|TRBJ2-7|13|NA
CASSLRPSTEQYF
TGTGCCAGCAGCTTAAGGCCTAGTACCGAGCAGTACTTC
>TRBV7-3|NA|TRBJ2-2|15|NA
CASSPSGANTGELFF
TGTGCCAGCAGCCCAAGCGGTGCGAACACCGGGGAGCTGTTTTTT
>TRBV6-2/TRBV6-3|NA|TRBJ2-2|16|NA
CASSYGLAWNTGELFF
TGTGCCAGCAGTTACGGTCTAGCGTGGAACACCGGGGAGCTGTTTTTT
>TRBV5-1|TRBD1|TRBJ2-3|15|NA
CASSLSDWDRDTQYF
TGCGCCAGCAGCCTAAGCGACTGGGACAGGGATACGCAGTATTTT
>TRBV9|TRBD1|TRBJ1-4|14|NA
CASSGGQGTEKLFF
TGTGCCAGCAGCGGAGGACAGGGTACCGAAAAACTGTTTTTT
>TRBV18|TRBD1|TRBJ2-5|16|NA
CASSEYRGLYQETQYF
TGTGCCAGCTCAGAATACAGGGGATTGTACCAAGAGACCCAGTACTTC
>TRBV19|TRBD1|TRBJ1-5|17|NA
CASSPGQGFRSNQPQHF
TGTGCCAGTAGTCCGGGACAGGGGTTTCGGAGCAATCAGCCCCAGCATTTT
>TRBV18|NA|TRBJ2-5|13|NA
CASSPGLGETQYF
TGTGCCAGCTCACCAGGACTGGGAGAGACCCAGTACTTC
>TRBV5-1|TRBD2|TRBJ2-1|14|once
CASSFAGGYNEQFF
TGCGCCAGCAGCTTCGCGGGAGGGTACAATGAGCAGTTCTTC
>TRBV5-1|NA|TRBJ2-5|14|NA
CASNPGSEQETQYF
TGCGCCAGCAACCCCGGGTCAGAACAAGAGACCCAGTACTTC
>TRBV28|NA|TRBJ2-4|17|NA
CASSLYRALAPKNIQYF
TGTGCCAGCAGTCTCTACAGGGCCCTAGCCCCCAAAAACATTCAGTACTTC
>TRBV19|NA|TRBJ1-6|15|few
CASRAREPSNSPLHF
TGTGCCAGTAGGGCCCGGGAACCAAGTAATTCACCCCTCCACTTT
>TRBV6-6|TRBD1|TRBJ2-7|16|NA
CASSYPEGQASYEQYF
TGTGCCAGCAGTTACCCCGAGGGACAGGCCTCCTACGAGCAGTACTTC
>TRBV12-3/TRBV12-4|NA|TRBJ1-1|12|NA
CASTLGGPEAFF
TGTGCCAGCACCCTCGGCGGGCCAGAAGCTTTCTTT
>TRBV3-1/TRBV3-2|NA|TRBJ2-7|14|once
CASSKSRQTYEQYF
TGTGCCAGCAGTAAATCCCGACAGACCTACGAGCAGTACTTC
>TRBV3-1/TRBV3-2|NA|TRBJ2-6|16|NA
CASTPRAVSGANVLTF
TGTGCCAGCACCCCTCGTGCGGTCTCTGGGGCCAACGTCCTGACTTTC
>TRBV7-2|TRBD2|TRBJ2-1|15|NA
CASSLGEGPYNEQFF
TGTGCCAGCAGCTTAGGGGAGGGCCCTTACAATGAGCAGTTCTTC
>TRBV3-1/TRBV3-2|NA|TRBJ2-1|15|NA
CASSQFLSSYNEQFF
TGTGCCAGCAGCCAATTTCTTAGCTCCTACAATGAGCAGTTCTTC
>TRBV4-3|NA|TRBJ2-5|15|NA
CASSQDRRGRETQYF
TGCGCCAGCAGCCAAGACAGGAGAGGGAGAGAGACCCAGTACTTC
>TRBV5-4|TRBD2|TRBJ2-3|15|NA
CASGQREGALDTQYF
TGTGCCAGCGGGCAGCGGGAGGGCGCTTTGGATACGCAGTATTTT
>TRBV25-1|TRBD1|TRBJ2-7|12|NA
CASYGQGSEQYF
TGTGCCAGCTACGGACAGGGCAGCGAGCAGTACTTC
>TRBV10-3|NA|TRBJ1-5|14|once
CAISDRGGNQPQHF
TGTGCCATCAGTGACAGGGGTGGTAATCAGCCCCAGCATTTT
>TRBV9|NA|TRBJ2-5|13|NA
CASSEQGTETQYF
TGTGCCAGCAGCGAACAGGGAACGGAGACCCAGTACTTC
>TRBV6-5|NA|TRBJ2-7|14|NA
CASSSGTSAYEQYF
TGTGCCAGCAGCTCTGGGACATCCGCCTACGAGCAGTACTTC